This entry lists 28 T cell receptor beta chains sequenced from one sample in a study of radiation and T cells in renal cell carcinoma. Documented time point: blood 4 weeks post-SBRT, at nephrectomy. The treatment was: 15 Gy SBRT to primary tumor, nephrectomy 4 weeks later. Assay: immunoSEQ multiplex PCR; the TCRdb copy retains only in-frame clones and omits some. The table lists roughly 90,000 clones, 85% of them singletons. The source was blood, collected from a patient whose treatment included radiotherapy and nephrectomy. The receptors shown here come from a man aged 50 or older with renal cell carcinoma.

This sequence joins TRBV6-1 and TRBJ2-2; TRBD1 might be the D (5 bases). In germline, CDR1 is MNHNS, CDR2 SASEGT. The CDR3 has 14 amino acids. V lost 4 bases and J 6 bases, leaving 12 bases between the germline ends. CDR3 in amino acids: CASSVGQQAGELFF. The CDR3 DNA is TGTGCCAGCAGTGTCGGACAACAGGCCGGGGAGCTGTTTTTT.

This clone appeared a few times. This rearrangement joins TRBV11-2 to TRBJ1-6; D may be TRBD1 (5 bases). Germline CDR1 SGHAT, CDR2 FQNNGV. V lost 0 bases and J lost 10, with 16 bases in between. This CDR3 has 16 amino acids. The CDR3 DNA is TGTGCCAGCAGCTTAGATCAGGCGGGGGGAAGGTCACCCCTCCACTTT. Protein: CASSLDQAGGRSPLHF. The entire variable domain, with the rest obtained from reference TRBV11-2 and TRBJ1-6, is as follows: EAGVAQSPRYKIIEKRQSVAFWCNPISGHATLYWYQQILGQGPKLLIQFQNNGVVDDSQLPKDRFSAERLKGVDSTLKIQPAKLEDSAVYLCASSLDQAGGRSPLHFGNGTRLTVT.

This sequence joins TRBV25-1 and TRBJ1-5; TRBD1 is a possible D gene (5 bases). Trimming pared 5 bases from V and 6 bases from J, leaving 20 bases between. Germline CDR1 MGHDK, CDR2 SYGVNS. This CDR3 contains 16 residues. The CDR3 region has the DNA TGTGCCAGCAGTCCCCCCGGGGGGGTCGGGGGTCAGCCCCAGCATTTT. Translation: CASSPPGGVGGQPQHF.

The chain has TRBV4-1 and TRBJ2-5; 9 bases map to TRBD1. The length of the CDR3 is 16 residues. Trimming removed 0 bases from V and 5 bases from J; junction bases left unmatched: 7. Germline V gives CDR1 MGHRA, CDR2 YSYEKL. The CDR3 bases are TGCGCCAGCAGCCAAGATGAGGGACAGGGTGGGGAGACCCAGTACTTC. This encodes CASSQDEGQGGETQYF.

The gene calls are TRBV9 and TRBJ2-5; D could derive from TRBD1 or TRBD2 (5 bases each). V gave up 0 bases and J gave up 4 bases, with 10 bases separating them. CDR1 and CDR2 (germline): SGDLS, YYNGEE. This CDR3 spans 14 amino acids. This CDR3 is CASSVGSGGETQYF. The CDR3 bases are TGTGCCAGCAGCGTAGGTTCTGGGGGAGAGACCCAGTACTTC.

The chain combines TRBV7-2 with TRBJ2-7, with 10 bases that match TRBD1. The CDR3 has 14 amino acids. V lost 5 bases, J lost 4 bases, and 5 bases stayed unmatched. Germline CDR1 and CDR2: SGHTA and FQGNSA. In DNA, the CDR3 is TGTGCCAGCAGCCCGACAGGGGGCCCATACGAGCAGTACTTC. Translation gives CASSPTGGPYEQYF.

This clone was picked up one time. CDR3 nucleotides: TGTGCCAGTAGCACTCGTGGGGCCGGGATGGCTTTCTTT. Translated, it gives CASSTRGAGMAFF. J is TRBJ1-1 and V is TRBV19; D is perhaps TRBD1 (5 bases). Germline V gives CDR1 LNHDA, CDR2 SQIVND (reference sequence). The CDR3 sequence is 13 residues long. V dropped 6 bases and J dropped 11 bases, with 19 bases sitting between them. The entire variable domain, with the rest obtained from reference TRBV19 and TRBJ1-1, is as follows: DGGITQSPKYLFRKEGQNVTLSCEQNLNHDAMYWYRQDPGQGLRLIYYSQIVNDFQKGDIAEGYSVSREKKESFPLTVTSAQKNPTAFYLCASSTRGAGMAFFGQGTRLTVV.

CDR3 residues: CASSFYNRGDQETQYF. CDR3 nucleotides: TGTGCCAGCAGCTTCTACAACAGGGGAGACCAAGAGACCCAGTACTTC. The rearrangement joins TRBV7-8 to TRBJ2-5; 7 nucleotides line up with TRBD1. With 3 bases clipped from V and 0 bases from J, the junction kept 7 bases outside the gene matches. Germline values: CDR1 SGHVS, CDR2 FQNEAQ. The CDR3 has 16 residues.

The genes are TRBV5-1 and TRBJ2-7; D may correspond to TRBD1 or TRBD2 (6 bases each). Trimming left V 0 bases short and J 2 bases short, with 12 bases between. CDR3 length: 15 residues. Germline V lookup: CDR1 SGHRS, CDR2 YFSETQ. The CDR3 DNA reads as TGCGCCAGCAGCTTGGGGGGGGCTCTACCCTACGAGCAGTACTTC. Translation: CASSLGGALPYEQYF.

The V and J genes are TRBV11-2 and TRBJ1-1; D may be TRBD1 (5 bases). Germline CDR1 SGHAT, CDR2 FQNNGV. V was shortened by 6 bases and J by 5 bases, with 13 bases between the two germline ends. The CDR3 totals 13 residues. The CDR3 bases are TGTGCCAGCAGTGTGCGGGGGGAGACTGAAGCTTTCTTT. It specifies CASSVRGETEAFF.

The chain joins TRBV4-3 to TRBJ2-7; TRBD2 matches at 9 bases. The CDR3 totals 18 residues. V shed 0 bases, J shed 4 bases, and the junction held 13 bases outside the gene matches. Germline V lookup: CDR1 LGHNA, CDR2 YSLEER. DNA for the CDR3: TGCGCCAGCAGCCAAGATGGTCTGGCGGGGGGGGCGTTTTACGAGCAGTACTTC. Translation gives CASSQDGLAGGAFYEQYF.

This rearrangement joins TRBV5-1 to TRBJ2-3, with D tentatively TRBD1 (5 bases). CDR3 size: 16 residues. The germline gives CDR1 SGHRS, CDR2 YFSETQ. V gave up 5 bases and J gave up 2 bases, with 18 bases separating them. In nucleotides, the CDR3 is TGCGCCAGCAGTTTTGGGGCCTCAACCTACACAGATACGCAGTATTTT. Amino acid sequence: CASSFGASTYTDTQYF.

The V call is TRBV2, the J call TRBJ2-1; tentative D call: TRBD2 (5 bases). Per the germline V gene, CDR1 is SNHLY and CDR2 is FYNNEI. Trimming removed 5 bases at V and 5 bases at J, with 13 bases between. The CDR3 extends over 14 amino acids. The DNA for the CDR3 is TGTGCCAGCAGTCAGCAGGAGGTGGACAATGAGCAGTTCTTC. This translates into CASSQQEVDNEQFF.

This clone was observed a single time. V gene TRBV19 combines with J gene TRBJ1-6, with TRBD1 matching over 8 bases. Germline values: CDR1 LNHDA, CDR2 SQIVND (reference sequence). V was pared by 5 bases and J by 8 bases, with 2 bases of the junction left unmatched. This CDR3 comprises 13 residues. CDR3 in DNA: TGTGCCAGTAGTCAGACAGGGGATTCACCCCTCCACTTT. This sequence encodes CASSQTGDSPLHF.

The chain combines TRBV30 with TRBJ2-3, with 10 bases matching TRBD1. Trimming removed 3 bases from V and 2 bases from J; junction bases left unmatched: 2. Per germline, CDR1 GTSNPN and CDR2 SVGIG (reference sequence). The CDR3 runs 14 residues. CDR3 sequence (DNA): TGTGCCTGGAGAGGACAGGGGGTCACAGATACGCAGTATTTT. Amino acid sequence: CAWRGQGVTDTQYF.

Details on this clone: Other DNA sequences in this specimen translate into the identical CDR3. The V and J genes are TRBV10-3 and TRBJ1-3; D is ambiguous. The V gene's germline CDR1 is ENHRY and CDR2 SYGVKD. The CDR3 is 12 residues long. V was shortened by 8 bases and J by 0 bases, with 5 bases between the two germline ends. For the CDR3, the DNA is TGTGCCATCGGCAGCTCTGGAAACACCATATATTTT. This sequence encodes CAIGSSGNTIYF.

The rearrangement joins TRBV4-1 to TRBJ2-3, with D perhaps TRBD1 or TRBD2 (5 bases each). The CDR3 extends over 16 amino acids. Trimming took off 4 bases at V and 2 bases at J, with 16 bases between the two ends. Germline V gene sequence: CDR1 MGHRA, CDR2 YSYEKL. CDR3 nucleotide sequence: TGCGCCAGCAGCCGGAGGCAGGGTTTAGTCACAGATACGCAGTATTTT. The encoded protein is CASSRRQGLVTDTQYF.

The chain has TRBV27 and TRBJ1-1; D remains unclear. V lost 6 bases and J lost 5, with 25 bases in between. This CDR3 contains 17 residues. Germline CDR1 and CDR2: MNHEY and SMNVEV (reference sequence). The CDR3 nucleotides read TGTGCCAGCAGCCGAGTAATGTTCCGGGTCGCGGGGACTGAAGCTTTCTTT. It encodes CASSRVMFRVAGTEAFF.

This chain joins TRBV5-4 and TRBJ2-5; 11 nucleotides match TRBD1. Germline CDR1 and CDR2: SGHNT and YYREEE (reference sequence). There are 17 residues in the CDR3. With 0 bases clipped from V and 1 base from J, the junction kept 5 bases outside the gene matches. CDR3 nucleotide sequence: TGTGCCAGCAGCTTGGTGGGACAGGGGGGATTCCAAGAGACCCAGTACTTC. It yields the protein CASSLVGQGGFQETQYF.

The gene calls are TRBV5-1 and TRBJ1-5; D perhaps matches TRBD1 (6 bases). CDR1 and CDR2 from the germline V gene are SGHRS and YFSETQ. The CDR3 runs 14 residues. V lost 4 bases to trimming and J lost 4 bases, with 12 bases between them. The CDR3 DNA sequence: TGCGCCAGCAGCGAACAGGGACTTAATCAGCCCCAGCATTTT. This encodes CASSEQGLNQPQHF.

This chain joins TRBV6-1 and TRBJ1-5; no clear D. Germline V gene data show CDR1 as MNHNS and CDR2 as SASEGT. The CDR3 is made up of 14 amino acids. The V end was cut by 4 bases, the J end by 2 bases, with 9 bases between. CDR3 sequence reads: CASSVYGGNQPQHF. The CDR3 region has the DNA TGTGCCAGCAGTGTATACGGGGGCAATCAGCCCCAGCATTTT.

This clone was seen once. The CDR3 sequence is CASSLVFRDGPQHF. The CDR3 region has the DNA TGTGCCAGCAGCTTAGTTTTCAGGGACGGGCCCCAGCATTTT. The chain couples TRBV7-8 to TRBJ1-5; D might be TRBD1 (5 bases). Trimming left V 1 base short and J 9 bases short, with 13 bases between. The CDR3 is 14 amino acids. CDR1 is SGHVS, CDR2 FQNEAQ, per germline.

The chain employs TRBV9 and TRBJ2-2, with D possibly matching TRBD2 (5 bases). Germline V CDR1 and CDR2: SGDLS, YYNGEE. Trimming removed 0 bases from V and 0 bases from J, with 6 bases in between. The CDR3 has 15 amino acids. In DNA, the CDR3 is TGTGCCAGCAGCGTAGGGGGAGCGAACACCGGGGAGCTGTTTTTT. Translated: CASSVGGANTGELFF.

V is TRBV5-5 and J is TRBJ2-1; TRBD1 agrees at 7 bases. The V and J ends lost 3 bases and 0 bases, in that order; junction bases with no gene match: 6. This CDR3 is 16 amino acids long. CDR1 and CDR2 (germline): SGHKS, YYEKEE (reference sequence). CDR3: CASSWDSFSSYNEQFF. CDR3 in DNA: TGTGCCAGCAGCTGGGACAGTTTTAGCTCCTACAATGAGCAGTTCTTC. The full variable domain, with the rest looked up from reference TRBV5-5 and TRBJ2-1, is DAGVTQSPTHLIKTRGQQVTLRCSPISGHKSVSWYQQVLGQGPQFIFQYYEKEERGRGNFPDRFSARQFPNYSSELNVNALLLGDSALYLCASSWDSFSSYNEQFFGPGTRLTVL.

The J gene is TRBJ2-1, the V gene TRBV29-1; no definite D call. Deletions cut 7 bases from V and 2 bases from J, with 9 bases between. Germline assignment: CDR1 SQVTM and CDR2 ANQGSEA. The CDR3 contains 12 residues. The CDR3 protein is CSGLSAYNEQFF. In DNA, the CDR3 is TGCAGCGGTTTGAGTGCCTACAATGAGCAGTTCTTC.

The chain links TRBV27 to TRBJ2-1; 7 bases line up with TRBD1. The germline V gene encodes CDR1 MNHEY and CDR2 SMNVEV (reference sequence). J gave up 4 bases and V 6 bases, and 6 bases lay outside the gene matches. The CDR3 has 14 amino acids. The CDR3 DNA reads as TGTGCCAGCAGCAGACAGGGAATTTACAATGAGCAGTTCTTC. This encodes CASSRQGIYNEQFF.

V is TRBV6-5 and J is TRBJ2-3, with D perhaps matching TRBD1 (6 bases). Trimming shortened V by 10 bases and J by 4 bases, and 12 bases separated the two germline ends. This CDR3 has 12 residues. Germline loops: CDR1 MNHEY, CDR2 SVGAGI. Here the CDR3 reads CAIRTDSDTQYF. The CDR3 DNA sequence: TGTGCCATCCGGACAGACTCAGATACGCAGTATTTT.

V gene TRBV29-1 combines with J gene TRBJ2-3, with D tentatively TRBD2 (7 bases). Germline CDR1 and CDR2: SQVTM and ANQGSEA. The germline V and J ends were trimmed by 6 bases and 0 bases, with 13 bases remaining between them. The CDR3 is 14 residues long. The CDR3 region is CSVEGGSSTDTQYF. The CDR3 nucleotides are TGCAGCGTGGAGGGGGGGTCTAGCACAGATACGCAGTATTTT.